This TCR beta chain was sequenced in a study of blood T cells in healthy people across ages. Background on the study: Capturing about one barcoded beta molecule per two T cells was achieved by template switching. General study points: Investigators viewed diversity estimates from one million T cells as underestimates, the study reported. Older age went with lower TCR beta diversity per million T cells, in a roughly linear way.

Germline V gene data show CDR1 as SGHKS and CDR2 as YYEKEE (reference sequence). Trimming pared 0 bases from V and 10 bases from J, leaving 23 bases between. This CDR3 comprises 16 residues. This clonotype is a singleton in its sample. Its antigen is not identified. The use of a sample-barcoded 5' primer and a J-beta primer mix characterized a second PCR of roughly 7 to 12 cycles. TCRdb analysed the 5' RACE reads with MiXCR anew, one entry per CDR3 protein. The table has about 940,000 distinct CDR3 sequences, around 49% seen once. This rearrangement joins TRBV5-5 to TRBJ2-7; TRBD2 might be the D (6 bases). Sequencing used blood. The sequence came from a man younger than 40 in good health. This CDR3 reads CASSLAGRAVRGTQYF. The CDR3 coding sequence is TGTGCCAGCAGCTTGGCAGGCAGGGCGGTGAGAGGGACTCAGTACTTC. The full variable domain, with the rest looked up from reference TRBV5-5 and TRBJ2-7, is DAGVTQSPTHLIKTRGQQVTLRCSPISGHKSVSWYQQVLGQGPQFIFQYYEKEERGRGNFPDRFSARQFPNYSSELNVNALLLGDSALYLCASSLAGRAVRGTQYFGPGTRLTVT.